These 30 T cell receptor beta chains were all obtained from the same sample, sequenced in a study of human T cells and chemical hapten exposure (dated by TCRdb to about 2021). Library preparation employed RACE. The run used a NextSeq 500. TCRdb ran its own pipeline on the public reads, namely fastp trimming at Q25 and MiXCR clone calling, and kept in-frame beta chains. When rows share a CDR3 protein, they turn into one entry using the most common DNA and genes. Counted in this sample were more than 300,000 distinct CDR3 sequences; around 5% of them appeared once. In total, the top ten clones hold over 6.5% of the sample. The time point label corresponds to: pre-sensitization, week 0. The treatment or condition label for this specimen denotes: therapeutic diphenylcyclopropenone sensitization with weekly scalp DPC. Material: whole blood, obtained in connection with sensitization to the hapten diphenylcyclopropenone (DPC). The receptors were sampled from a woman under 30 with alopecia areata. Some clones in this sample may be carry-over from other donors' samples.

The chain links TRBV3-1 to TRBJ2-4; 8 bases match TRBD1. The CDR3 has 14 residues. Germline values: CDR1 LGHDT, CDR2 YNNKEL (reference sequence). The V and J ends lost 1 base and 7 bases, in that order; junction bases with no gene match: 3. The CDR3 DNA is TGTGCCAGCAGCCAAGTTCAGGGGGCCAACATTCAGTACTTC. Residues: CASSQVQGANIQYF.

V usage is TRBV9 and J usage is TRBJ2-7; TRBD2 agrees at 8 bases. Trimming took 3 bases from V and 3 from J; bases not matched to a gene: 5. Per the germline V gene, CDR1 is SGDLS and CDR2 is YYNGEE. CDR3 length equals 14 residues. The CDR3 sequence: CASSATSADYEQYF. The CDR3 nucleotides are TGTGCCAGCAGCGCGACTAGCGCTGACTACGAGCAGTACTTC.

This clonotype was picked up many times. The chain recombines TRBV6-1 with TRBJ1-3; no reliable D call. The CDR3 sequence is 12 residues long. Germline values: CDR1 MNHNS, CDR2 SASEGT. V was cut by 7 bases and J by 8 bases, with 12 bases left in between. CDR3 bases: TGTGCCAGCACCGACCTGCCCGACACCATATATTTT. Translated, it gives CASTDLPDTIYF.

With regard to this clonotype: A read error may account for a junction end that differs from germline. The genes are TRBV25-1 and TRBJ2-3; D not resolved. The CDR3 length is 11 residues. The V gene's germline CDR1 is MGHDK and CDR2 SYGVNS. CDR3 amino acids: CASSEYIQVFF. The CDR3 region has the DNA TGTGCCAGCAGTGAATATATCCAGGTTTTTTTT.

This clonotype was counted only a few times. J is TRBJ2-1 and V is TRBV5-1, with 15 bases that match TRBD2. There are 18 residues in the CDR3. CDR1 SGHRS and CDR2 YFSETQ come from the germline V gene. Unmatched junction bases numbered 7, after V lost 4 bases and J lost 2 bases. CDR3 nucleotide sequence: TGCGCCAGCAGCAGGGGACTAGCGGGGGGACCGACCTACAATGAGCAGTTCTTC. This gives the protein CASSRGLAGGPTYNEQFF.

In this sample, this clonotype turned up a few times. The chain is built from TRBV12-3 or TRBV12-4 and TRBJ1-2; D not certain. V lost 3 bases, J lost 2 bases, and 10 bases lay in between. CDR3 length: 14 amino acids. The CDR3 loop is CASSFSPVNYGYTF. The CDR3 region has the DNA TGTGCCAGCAGTTTCTCGCCGGTGAACTATGGCTACACCTTC.

This clonotype showed up just a few times. The chain links TRBV11-2 to TRBJ1-5, with TRBD1 as a possible D gene (5 bases). The CDR3 runs 13 residues. From germline, CDR1 is SGHAT and CDR2 FQNNGV. V gave up 3 bases and J gave up 7 bases, with 10 bases separating them. CDR3 region: CASSFEGQQPQHF. The CDR3 bases are TGTGCCAGCAGCTTCGAGGGGCAACAGCCCCAGCATTTT.

This clonotype was found a few times. The rearrangement joins TRBV12-5 to TRBJ1-1, with a weak D call TRBD1 (6 bases). Trimming pared 0 bases from V and 1 base from J, leaving 9 bases between. Germline-derived CDR1 and CDR2 are LGHNT and FRNRAP. The CDR3 totals 15 residues. CDR3 in DNA: TGTGCTAGTGGTTTGGTACAACAGGGGAACACTGAAGCTTTCTTT. It is translated as CASGLVQQGNTEAFF.

This clonotype was counted at least ten times. The chain joins TRBV20-1 to TRBJ1-2; D perhaps matches TRBD1 (5 bases). Germline CDR1 DFQATT, CDR2 SNEGSKA (reference sequence). The ends were cut back, 5 bases at V and 6 bases at J, with 19 bases in the middle. The CDR3 is 14 residues long. In nucleotides, the CDR3 is TGCAGTGCTCCCCATCGGCAGGGAGGAGATGGCTACACCTTC. Its protein is CSAPHRQGGDGYTF.

This clonotype was picked up a small number of times. The V call is TRBV6-2 or TRBV6-3, the J call TRBJ2-1; 10 nucleotides line up with TRBD2. With V trimmed by 2 bases and J by 6 bases, 10 bases remained unmatched. Germline CDR1 and CDR2: MNHEY and SVGEGT. The CDR3 is 17 residues long. In nucleotides, the CDR3 is TGTGCCAGCAGTTACAGTATTCCGGGACTAGCGAGCAATGAGCAGTTCTTC. This encodes CASSYSIPGLASNEQFF.

The sample holds many counts of this clonotype. The chain is built from TRBV6-4 and TRBJ1-1, with D maybe TRBD1 (6 bases). The V gene lost 6 bases and the J gene lost 1 base, with 15 bases spanning the gap. The germline CDR1 and CDR2 sequences are MRHNA and SNTAGT. This CDR3 contains 15 residues. In nucleotides, the CDR3 is TGTGCCAGCAGCCGACAGGCTTACAGGAACACTGAAGCTTTCTTT. It codes for CASSRQAYRNTEAFF.

This clonotype was detected a few times. The rearrangement links TRBV4-2 to TRBJ1-2, with D possibly being TRBD1 (6 bases). CDR1 LGHNA and CDR2 YNFKEQ come from the germline V gene. The CDR3 is 15 amino acids. The V end lost 2 bases, the J end lost 4 bases, and 14 bases lay between the germline ends. CDR3 loop: CASSQTQGDSYGYTF. The DNA of the CDR3 is TGTGCCAGCAGCCAAACACAGGGTGATTCCTATGGCTACACCTTC.

This clonotype was seen ten or more times. The chain couples TRBV12-3 or TRBV12-4 to TRBJ2-1; D unresolved. V lost 3 bases and J 5 bases, leaving 8 bases between the germline ends. The CDR3 totals 13 residues. CDR3 residues: CASSLNRDNEQFF. CDR3 DNA: TGTGCCAGCAGTTTGAATAGAGACAATGAGCAGTTCTTC.

V is TRBV12-3 or TRBV12-4 and J is TRBJ1-6, with D unclear. Trimming cost V 4 bases and J 7 bases, with 11 bases left between them. The CDR3 has 14 residues. This chain's CDR3 is CASSSPRGNSPLHF. The CDR3 region has the DNA TGTGCCAGCAGTTCACCCAGAGGGAATTCACCCCTCCACTTT.

This clonotype has just a few counts. The chain employs TRBV6-5 and TRBJ1-3; no clear D. V lost 7 bases and J 0 bases, leaving 13 bases between the germline ends. Germline CDR1 and CDR2: MNHEY and SVGAGI. This CDR3 has 15 amino acids. The CDR3 coding sequence is TGTGCCAGCAAGTATAAGGGTTCCTCTGGAAACACCATATATTTT. It codes for CASKYKGSSGNTIYF.

This clonotype has a count of ten or more. This rearrangement joins TRBV2 to TRBJ1-4; the D gene is possibly TRBD1 (5 bases). The CDR3 extends over 14 amino acids. Germline V gives CDR1 SNHLY, CDR2 FYNNEI. Between the trimmed V and J ends, which lost 6 bases and 8 bases, there was a span of 16 bases. CDR3 nucleotides: TGTGCCAGCAGAGCCGGGACGGACGGCGAAAAACTGTTTTTT. Amino acids: CASRAGTDGEKLFF.

In its sample, this clonotype was seen a few times. The chain combines TRBV12-3 or TRBV12-4 with TRBJ2-3; 7 bases are shared with TRBD1. Trimming cost V 5 bases and J 4 bases; bases outside gene matches: 12. The CDR3 has 16 amino acids. The CDR3 bases are TGTGCCAGCAGTCCAGGCTCGACAGGGAGAGCAGATACGCAGTATTTT. Its translation is CASSPGSTGRADTQYF.

The chain couples TRBV3-1 to TRBJ2-5; D gene uncertain. Germline V lookup: CDR1 LGHDT, CDR2 YNNKEL (reference sequence). V shed 8 bases and J shed 5 bases, with 18 bases lying between them. This CDR3 has 14 residues. CDR3 DNA sequence: TGTGCCAGCGCCCACACGACGGAGTCGGAGACCCAGTACTTC. Translation gives CASAHTTESETQYF.

This clonotype was seen many times. The chain links TRBV6-4 to TRBJ2-3; D perhaps matches TRBD1 (5 bases). V dropped 2 bases and J dropped 3 bases, with 6 bases sitting between them. Germline V gene data show CDR1 as MRHNA and CDR2 as SNTAGT. CDR3 length: 13 residues. Here the CDR3 reads CASSDGATDTQYF. Here the CDR3 DNA reads TGTGCCAGCAGTGACGGGGCAACAGATACGCAGTATTTT.

This clonotype was found many times. The V and J genes are TRBV20-1 and TRBJ2-5; D is unresolved. The V and J ends lost 6 bases and 5 bases respectively, with 25 bases between them. The CDR3 is 16 amino acids. The germline CDR1 and CDR2 sequences are DFQATT and SNEGSKA (reference sequence). Here the CDR3 reads CSAPGSGDSMGETQYF. The CDR3 nucleotides are TGCAGTGCCCCTGGATCCGGTGACTCGATGGGCGAGACCCAGTACTTC.

This clonotype showed up many times. This rearrangement joins TRBV28 to TRBJ1-4; a possible D gene is TRBD1 (6 bases). The V end lost 3 bases, the J end lost 8 bases, and 13 bases lay between the germline ends. The CDR3 has 14 residues. The V gene's germline CDR1 is MDHEN and CDR2 SYDVKM. CDR3 sequence: CASSLAQGYEKLFF. DNA of the CDR3: TGTGCCAGCAGTTTGGCACAGGGTTACGAAAAACTGTTTTTT.

This clonotype was seen ten or more times. J is TRBJ2-3 and V is TRBV7-9, with unresolved D. Trimming pared 5 bases from V and 4 bases from J, leaving 16 bases between. Looked up from germline, CDR1 is SEHNR and CDR2 is FQNEAQ (reference sequence). CDR3 length: 15 residues. DNA of the CDR3: TGTGCCAGCAGCGTCACTATAAGTCGTTCAGATACGCAGTATTTT. Translated, it gives CASSVTISRSDTQYF. The full variable domain, completed using reference TRBV7-9 and TRBJ2-3, is DTGVSQNPRHKITKRGQNVTFRCDPISEHNRLYWYRQTLGQGPEFLTYFQNEAQLEKSRLLSDRFSAERPKGSFSTLEIQRTEQGDSAMYLCASSVTISRSDTQYFGPGTRLTVL.

This clonotype was seen at least ten times. The chain employs TRBV4-3 and TRBJ2-1, with D perhaps being TRBD1 or TRBD2 (5 bases each). With 0 bases removed from V and 6 bases from J, the gap between germline ends came to 12 bases. The CDR3 spans 15 residues. Germline V gene sequence: CDR1 LGHNA, CDR2 YSLEER. DNA for the CDR3: TGCGCCAGCAGCCAAGAGGGGGATGAGTTCAATGAGCAGTTCTTC. As protein: CASSQEGDEFNEQFF.

This clonotype was detected many times. The V and J genes are TRBV13 and TRBJ1-1; no clear D. Germline loops: CDR1 PRHDT, CDR2 FYEKMQ (reference sequence). The CDR3 runs 15 residues. V was pared by 5 bases and J by 0 bases, with 13 bases between. CDR3 coding DNA: TGTGCCAGCAGCCGGAGGAGACAACTGAACACTGAAGCTTTCTTT. It encodes CASSRRRQLNTEAFF.

This clonotype came up many times. As DNA, the CDR3 is TGTGCCAGCAGTCGCATTGCTACAGGGGCGAACACCGGGGAGCTGTTTTTT. Translated, it gives CASSRIATGANTGELFF. This rearrangement joins TRBV27 to TRBJ2-2, with 7 positions matching TRBD1. The V gene's germline CDR1 is MNHEY and CDR2 SMNVEV (reference sequence). The CDR3 contains 17 residues. V shed 5 bases, J shed 0 bases, and the junction held 9 bases outside the gene matches.

This clonotype was picked up a small number of times. The V gene is TRBV24-1, the J gene TRBJ2-2; TRBD1 is a possible D gene (6 bases). Per the germline V gene, CDR1 is KGHDR and CDR2 is SFDVKD. The ends were cut back, 5 bases at V and 4 bases at J, with 22 bases in the middle. The CDR3 has 18 amino acids. The CDR3 sequence is CATSAVPKTTGLTGELFF. CDR3 coding DNA: TGTGCCACCAGTGCCGTCCCAAAGACTACAGGGCTCACCGGGGAGCTGTTTTTT.

This clonotype appeared many times. V usage is TRBV5-1 and J usage is TRBJ2-7, with unresolved D. Per germline, CDR1 SGHRS and CDR2 YFSETQ. The CDR3 length is 13 residues. Trimming took 1 base from V and 0 from J, leaving 5 bases between them. CDR3 protein: CASSLLGSYEQYF. CDR3 nucleotide sequence: TGCGCCAGCAGCTTGCTCGGCTCCTACGAGCAGTACTTC.

This clonotype was observed a handful of times. The V call is TRBV5-1, the J call TRBJ2-3; either TRBD1 or TRBD2 may supply D (6 bases each). Germline V gene data show CDR1 as SGHRS and CDR2 as YFSETQ. The CDR3 is 16 residues long. V was clipped by 0 bases and J by 2 bases, with 13 bases between them. The CDR3 spells CASSLAVRGDTDTQYF. The CDR3 bases are TGCGCCAGCAGCTTGGCCGTGAGGGGGGACACAGATACGCAGTATTTT.

This clonotype was observed at least ten times. The chain combines TRBV12-5 with TRBJ2-3; D ambiguous. In germline, CDR1 is LGHNT, CDR2 FRNRAP. Trimming cost V 7 bases and J 2 bases, with 4 bases left between them. The CDR3 has 11 residues. This CDR3 is CASAATDTQYF. In DNA, the CDR3 is TGTGCTAGTGCGGCCACAGATACGCAGTATTTT.

The V call is TRBV4-3, the J call TRBJ1-1, with D hard to call. This CDR3 has 16 amino acids. Trimming left V 0 bases short and J 3 bases short, with 14 bases between. Germline V CDR1 and CDR2: LGHNA, YSLEER. CDR3 sequence (DNA): TGCGCCAGCAGCCAAGACAGTCAGGCCCGGGACACTGAAGCTTTCTTT. It codes for CASSQDSQARDTEAFF.